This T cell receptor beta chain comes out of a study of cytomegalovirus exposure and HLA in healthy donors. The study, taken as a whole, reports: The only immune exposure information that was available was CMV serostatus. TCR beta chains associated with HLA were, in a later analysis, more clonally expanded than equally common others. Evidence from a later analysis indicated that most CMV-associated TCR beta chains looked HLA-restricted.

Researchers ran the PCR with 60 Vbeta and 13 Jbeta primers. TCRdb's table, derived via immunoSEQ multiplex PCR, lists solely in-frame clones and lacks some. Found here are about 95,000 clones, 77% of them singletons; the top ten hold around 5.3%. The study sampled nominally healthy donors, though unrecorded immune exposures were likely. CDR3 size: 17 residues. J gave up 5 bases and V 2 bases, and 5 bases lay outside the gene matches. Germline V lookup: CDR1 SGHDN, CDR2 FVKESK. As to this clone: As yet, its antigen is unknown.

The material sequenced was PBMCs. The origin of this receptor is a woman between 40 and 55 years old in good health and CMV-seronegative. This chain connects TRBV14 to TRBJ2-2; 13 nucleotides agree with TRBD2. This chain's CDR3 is CASSQKLGLAGTGELFF. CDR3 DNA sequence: TGTGCCAGCAGCCAAAAGTTGGGACTAGCGGGGACCGGGGAGCTGTTTTTT.